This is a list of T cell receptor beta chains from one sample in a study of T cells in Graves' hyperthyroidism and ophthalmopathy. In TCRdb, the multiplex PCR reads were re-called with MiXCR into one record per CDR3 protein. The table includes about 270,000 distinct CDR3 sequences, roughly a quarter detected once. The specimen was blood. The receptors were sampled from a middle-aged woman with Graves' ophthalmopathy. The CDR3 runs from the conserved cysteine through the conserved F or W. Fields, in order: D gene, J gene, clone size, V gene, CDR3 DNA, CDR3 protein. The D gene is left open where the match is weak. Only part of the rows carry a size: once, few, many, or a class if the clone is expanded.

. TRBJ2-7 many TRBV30 TGTGCCTGGAGGCCCGGACGCTCGAGCTACGAGCAGTACTTC CAWRPGRSSYEQYF
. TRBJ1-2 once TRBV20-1 TGCAGTGCCCAACCGCAGGGTGAGGGGTACTACACCTTC CSAQPQGEGYYTF
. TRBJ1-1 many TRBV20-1 TGCAAACCGGGAGGCAGCACTGAAGCTTTCTTT CKPGGSTEAFF
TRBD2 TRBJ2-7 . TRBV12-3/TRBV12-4 TGTGCCAGCAGGCAAGGAGCGGGACCTGCCTACGAGCAGTACTTC CASRQGAGPAYEQYF
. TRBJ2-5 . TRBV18 TGTGCCAGCTCACCAAATCGGCAGGGAGGAGAGACCCAGTACTTC CASSPNRQGGETQYF
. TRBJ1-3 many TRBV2 TGTGCCAGCAAGGTAGATGGAAACACCATATATTTT CASKVDGNTIYF
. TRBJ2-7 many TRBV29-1 TGCAGCGCCAGGGGGGGCTCCTACGAGCAGTACTTC CSARGGSYEQYF
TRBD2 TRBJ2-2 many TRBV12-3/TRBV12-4 TGTGCCAGCATACGACTAGCGGGAACTTTTGGGGCCGGGGAGCTGTTTTTT CASIRLAGTFGAGELFF
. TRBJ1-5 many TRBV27 TGTGCCAGCAGTTTAAGGGGCCTAAGCCAGCCCCAGCATTTT CASSLRGLSQPQHF
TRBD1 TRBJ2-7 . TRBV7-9 TGTGCCAGCAGCTTCGTTGGGACAGGGGATAAGCAGTACTTC CASSFVGTGDKQYF
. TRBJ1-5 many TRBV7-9 TGTGCCAGCAGCTCTAGGGATCAGCCCCAGCATTTT CASSSRDQPQHF
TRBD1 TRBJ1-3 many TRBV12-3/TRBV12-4 TGTGCCAGCAGTTTCGGGACAGGGGCCCCCACCATATATTTT CASSFGTGAPTIYF
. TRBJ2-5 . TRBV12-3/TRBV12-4 TGTGCCAGCAGTTCACTTGTGTTGGGGGGAGAGACCCAGTACTTC CASSSLVLGGETQYF
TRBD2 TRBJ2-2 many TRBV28 TGTGCCAGTAAATCGACCGGAGGCGGGAGGCTCACCGGGGAGCTGTTTTTT CASKSTGGGRLTGELFF
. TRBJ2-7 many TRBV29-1 TGCAGCGCTAACGGCCTAGACAGCTACGAGCAGTACTTC CSANGLDSYEQYF
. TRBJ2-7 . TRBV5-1 TGCGCCAGCAGCTTGGCGGTGCACAGCTGCGAGCAGTACTTC CASSLAVHSCEQYF
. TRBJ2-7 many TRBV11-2 TGTGCCAGCAGCCCGGGTCGTAAAAACGACGAGCAGTACTTC CASSPGRKNDEQYF
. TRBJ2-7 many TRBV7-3 TGTGCCAGCAGCTTAGACGCCGGGACAAGCTACGAGCAGTACTTC CASSLDAGTSYEQYF
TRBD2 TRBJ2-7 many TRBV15 TGTGCCACCAGCAGAGAAACTAGCGGGAGGTTAAACGAGCAGTACTTC CATSRETSGRLNEQYF
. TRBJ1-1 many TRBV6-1 TGTGCCAGCAGTGACCCGGGACGGGCCAACACTGAAGCTTTCTTT CASSDPGRANTEAFF